The 27 T cell receptor beta chains in this list originate from one sample, sequenced in a study of glioma-infiltrating T cells. TCR alpha and beta CDR3 regions were amplified from RNA using iRepertoire nested multiplex PCR. TCRdb reanalysed the multiplex PCR reads using MiXCR and keeps one entry per CDR3 protein. The sample shows 300,000 to 450,000 distinct CDR3 sequences, 41% of them seen only once. The specimen was glioma tissue, nonneoplastic brain tissue, or PBMCs (not recorded which). The receptors derive from a human donor with low-grade glioma or glioblastoma, undergoing nonglioma brain surgery, or in good health (not recorded which).

The chain couples TRBV3-1 to TRBJ2-7; D is perhaps TRBD2 (6 bases). CDR3 length equals 13 residues. Germline CDR1 and CDR2: LGHDT and YNNKEL (reference sequence). V lost 1 base and J 7 bases, leaving 11 bases between the germline ends. Here the CDR3 reads CASSQGPGREQYF. The DNA for the CDR3 is TGTGCCAGCAGCCAAGGTCCGGGGAGGGAGCAGTACTTC.

This clonotype was seen many times. The genes are TRBV28 and TRBJ1-5; 8 nucleotides line up with TRBD1. The CDR3 is made up of 15 amino acids. CDR1 and CDR2 from the germline V gene are MDHEN and SYDVKM. With V trimmed by 6 bases and J by 6 bases, 10 bases remained unmatched. CDR3 sequence: CASRSWTGSGQPQHF. The CDR3, as DNA: TGTGCCAGCAGGAGCTGGACAGGGTCGGGTCAGCCCCAGCATTTT.

This clonotype was observed many times. The CDR3 region is CASTFLFGNMNTEAFF. DNA of the CDR3: TGTGCCAGCACCTTTCTCTTCGGCAACATGAACACTGAAGCTTTCTTT. The rearrangement joins TRBV28 to TRBJ1-1, with D unresolved. The CDR3 is 16 residues long. V lost 7 bases, J lost 0 bases, and 18 bases lay in between. The germline CDR1 and CDR2 sequences are MDHEN and SYDVKM.

In its sample, this clonotype was seen once. The chain couples TRBV19 to TRBJ2-3; TRBD2 agrees at 7 bases. Germline V lookup: CDR1 LNHDA, CDR2 SQIVND (reference sequence). The V gene end was trimmed by 9 bases and the J gene end by 1 base; junction bases not matched to a gene: 16. There are 17 residues in the CDR3. DNA for the CDR3: TGTGCCAGCAGCTACCGCTACGGGGGGATGGGCACAGATACGCAGTATTTT. It specifies CASSYRYGGMGTDTQYF.

The chain is built from TRBV7-2 and TRBJ2-5; possibly TRBD1 or TRBD2 for D (5 bases each). Trimming pared 5 bases from V and 2 bases from J, leaving 12 bases between. Germline lookup yields CDR1 SGHTA and CDR2 FQGNSA. The CDR3 has 14 amino acids. The CDR3 region has the DNA TGTGCCAGCAGCCGCCAGGGACGTCAAGAGACCCAGTACTTC. Translating it yields CASSRQGRQETQYF.

This clonotype has more than one count but fewer than ten. The genes are TRBV7-2 and TRBJ1-2; possibly TRBD1 for D (5 bases). The CDR3 contains 14 residues. Germline CDR1 is SGHTA and CDR2 is FQGNSA. V was shortened by 4 bases and J by 8 bases, with 17 bases between the two germline ends. The CDR3 loop reads CASSSFAGGKGYTF. In nucleotides, the CDR3 is TGTGCCAGCAGCTCTTTCGCCGGGGGGAAAGGCTACACCTTC.

This clonotype was counted a single time. The V call is TRBV6-2 or TRBV6-3, the J call TRBJ2-7; D is perhaps TRBD2 (6 bases). There are 15 residues in the CDR3. Germline loops: CDR1 MNHEY, CDR2 SVGEGT. Trimming stripped 5 bases from V and 4 bases from J, with 18 bases between. The CDR3 reads CASSPGDFPPYEQYF. The CDR3 coding sequence is TGTGCCAGCAGTCCCGGGGACTTCCCCCCATACGAGCAGTACTTC.

V and J are TRBV29-1 and TRBJ2-7, with 8 nucleotides matching TRBD2. CDR1 and CDR2 from the germline V gene are SQVTM and ANQGSEA. This CDR3 has 13 amino acids. V shed 3 bases and J 4 bases; nucleotides not matched to a gene: 5. In nucleotides, the CDR3 is TGCAGCGTTGAGAGAGCGGGAGTGTACGAGCAGTACTTC. Amino acid sequence: CSVERAGVYEQYF.

V is TRBV20-1 and J is TRBJ2-1; 8 bases align to TRBD1. Trimming removed 7 bases from V and 3 bases from J; junction bases left unmatched: 5. The CDR3 runs 13 residues. Per the germline V gene, CDR1 is DFQATT and CDR2 is SNEGSKA (reference sequence). CDR3 DNA: TGCAGTGTGCGACAGGGGCTCTACAATGAGCAGTTCTTC. Translated, it gives CSVRQGLYNEQFF.

To note about this clonotype: A single base separates this from a much larger clone, so it may be a read error. The chain has TRBV15 and TRBJ1-1; D unresolved. The CDR3 loop spans 12 amino acids. The V gene lost 4 bases and the J gene lost 4 bases, with 7 bases spanning the gap. Germline CDR1 LNHNV, CDR2 YYDKDF (reference sequence). CDR3 coding DNA: TGTGCCACCAGCATCAGTGGCACTGAAGCTTTCTTT. This translates into CATSISGTEAFF. Complete variable domain (other parts from reference TRBV15 and TRBJ1-1): DAMVIQNPRYQVTQFGKPVTLSCSQTLNHNVMYWYQQKSSQAPKLLFHYYDKDFNNEADTPDNFQSRRPNTSFCFLDIRSPGLGDTAMYLCATSISGTEAFFGQGTRLTVV.

This clonotype has a count of ten or more. V is TRBV6-1 and J is TRBJ1-2, with D maybe TRBD1 (6 bases). Trimming removed 5 bases at V and 4 bases at J, with 11 bases between. The germline V gene encodes CDR1 MNHNS and CDR2 SASEGT. The CDR3 is 13 amino acids. This CDR3 is CASSPRGTYGYTF. CDR3 sequence (DNA): TGTGCCAGCAGTCCCAGGGGAACCTATGGCTACACCTTC.

The CDR3 DNA follows: TGTGCCAGCAGTTACCCAGGAGTCAATCAGCCCCAGCATTTT. This codes for CASSYPGVNQPQHF. This chain joins TRBV6-6 and TRBJ1-5, with no clear D. The V end was cut by 2 bases, the J end by 3 bases, with 8 bases between. The CDR3 is 14 residues long. Germline V gene lookup returns CDR1 MNHNY and CDR2 SVGAGI (reference sequence).

The chain employs TRBV28 and TRBJ2-3; D might be TRBD1 (5 bases). The CDR3 has 13 amino acids. Germline CDR1 is MDHEN and CDR2 is SYDVKM. With 3 bases removed from V and 5 bases from J, the gap between germline ends came to 9 bases. The CDR3 region is CASSFRGGDTQYF. The CDR3 DNA reads TGTGCCAGCAGTTTTAGGGGTGGAGATACGCAGTATTTT.

This clonotype has only one observation. This sequence may be a read error, since a much larger clone differs from it by one base. This sequence joins TRBV4-1 and TRBJ1-1; D remains unclear. The germline V gene has CDR1 MGHRA and CDR2 YSYEKL. The CDR3 runs to 13 residues. V lost 6 bases to trimming and J lost 1 base, with 9 bases between them. In DNA form, the CDR3 reads TGCGCCAGCAGGGTACCAGCGAACACTGAAGCTTTCTTT. Its translation: CASRVPANTEAFF.

This clonotype was observed a handful of times. J is TRBJ2-5 and V is TRBV6-1, with 9 bases fitting TRBD2. J lost 1 base, V lost 6 bases, and 3 bases had no gene match. Germline V gene lookup returns CDR1 MNHNS and CDR2 SASEGT. This CDR3 spans 14 amino acids. The CDR3 bases are TGTGCCAGCAGCACGACTAGCGGCCAAGAGACCCAGTACTTC. Its translation: CASSTTSGQETQYF.

The table lists this clonotype with many counts. CDR3 bases: TGTGCCAGCAGGCTGACCTATGAGCAGTTCTTC. Translating it yields CASRLTYEQFF. This sequence joins TRBV6-2 or TRBV6-3 and TRBJ2-1; D ambiguous. CDR1 and CDR2 (germline): MNHEY, SVGEGT. This CDR3 has 11 residues. V was pared by 6 bases and J by 8 bases, with 8 bases between.

This clonotype was detected many times. The genes are TRBV28 and TRBJ1-2; TRBD1 matches at 8 bases. V was pared by 2 bases and J by 3 bases, with 2 bases of the junction left unmatched. The CDR3 runs to 14 residues. The germline V gene encodes CDR1 MDHEN and CDR2 SYDVKM. The CDR3 loop is CASSLVDRDYGYTF. The CDR3 DNA reads as TGTGCCAGCAGTTTAGTGGACAGGGACTATGGCTACACCTTC.

About this clonotype itself: At one end, the junction sequence differs from germline, possibly due to a read error. This sequence joins TRBV13 and TRBJ2-7; D is uncertain. This CDR3 is 14 amino acids long. The germline V gene encodes CDR1 PRHDT and CDR2 FYEKMQ (reference sequence). CDR3: CTSSLRPSPYEQYF. Written as DNA, the CDR3 is TGTACCAGCAGCCTAAGACCCTCCCCCTACGAGCAGTACTTC.

This chain connects TRBV28 to TRBJ1-2; D remains ambiguous. Deletions cut 5 bases from V and 2 bases from J, with 6 bases between. The germline V gene has CDR1 MDHEN and CDR2 SYDVKM. The CDR3 consists of 12 residues. In nucleotides, the CDR3 is TGTGCCAGCAGTATACGGAACTATGGCTACACCTTC. It specifies CASSIRNYGYTF.

The chain employs TRBV20-1 and TRBJ2-7; D unclear. The CDR3 spans 12 residues. V was clipped by 4 bases and J by 3 bases, with 10 bases between them. The germline gives CDR1 DFQATT, CDR2 SNEGSKA (reference sequence). CDR3: CSATGPYYEQYF. The CDR3 DNA sequence: TGCAGTGCTACCGGGCCCTACTACGAGCAGTACTTC.

This clonotype was recorded at least ten times. The J gene is TRBJ2-7, the V gene TRBV6-2 or TRBV6-3; possible D gene TRBD1, 6 bases. CDR3 length: 14 amino acids. Germline V CDR1 and CDR2: MNHEY, SVGEGT. Trimming stripped 4 bases from V and 5 bases from J, with 15 bases between. DNA for the CDR3: TGTGCCAGCAGTTCCCGACGCCAGGGGAACGAGCAGTACTTC. This sequence encodes CASSSRRQGNEQYF.

This clonotype was observed at least ten times. The chain has TRBV28 and TRBJ2-1; TRBD2 is a possible D gene (5 bases). The CDR3 spans 14 residues. V dropped 8 bases and J dropped 1 base, with 12 bases sitting between them. The germline gives CDR1 MDHEN, CDR2 SYDVKM. In nucleotides, the CDR3 is TGTGCCAGCTCCCCGGAGCGGTCCTACAATGAGCAGTTCTTC. It specifies CASSPERSYNEQFF.

The chain recombines TRBV24-1 with TRBJ2-7; D is possibly TRBD2 (6 bases). The CDR3 is 14 residues long. Germline V gives CDR1 KGHDR, CDR2 SFDVKD. CDR3 loop: CAPPEGMAGYEQYF. The CDR3 DNA is TGTGCTCCACCGGAGGGAATGGCTGGCTACGAGCAGTACTTC.

This clonotype was observed a few times. This chain links TRBV27 with TRBJ2-1; D call uncertain. V was cut by 3 bases and J by 6 bases, with 12 bases left in between. CDR3 length: 14 residues. Germline lookup yields CDR1 MNHEY and CDR2 SMNVEV (reference sequence). CDR3 in amino acids: CASSFLQGPNEQFF. CDR3 DNA: TGTGCCAGCAGTTTCCTCCAAGGCCCCAATGAGCAGTTCTTC.

This clonotype was found once. J is TRBJ2-1 and V is TRBV20-1; TRBD2 is a possible D gene (6 bases). The V gene's germline CDR1 is DFQATT and CDR2 SNEGSKA (reference sequence). Trimming took off 3 bases at V and 10 bases at J, with 22 bases between the two ends. This CDR3 region has 15 residues. This chain's CDR3 is CSARDPSRRREEQFF. In DNA, the CDR3 is TGCAGTGCTAGGGACCCTAGCCGGAGGAGGGAGGAGCAGTTCTTC.

The chain has TRBV7-2 and TRBJ2-7; D unclear. Trimming shortened V by 4 bases and J by 0 bases, and 7 bases separated the two germline ends. Germline V lookup: CDR1 SGHTA, CDR2 FQGNSA. There are 13 residues in the CDR3. For the CDR3, the DNA is TGTGCCAGCAGCTCCCAGGTCTCCTACGAGCAGTACTTC. It specifies CASSSQVSYEQYF.

Points on this clonotype: This may come from a read error, since a much larger clone is one base off. V gene TRBV20-1 combines with J gene TRBJ1-5; D ambiguous. The CDR3 extends over 12 amino acids. CDR1 DFQATT and CDR2 SNEGSKA come from the germline V gene (reference sequence). The CDR3 nucleotides are TGCAGTGCTAGCCCCCTCAATCAGCCCCAGCGTTTT. Translation: CSASPLNQPQRF.